This note documents a single T cell receptor beta chain sequence. Its antigen is still unknown. The CDR3 contains 18 residues. The germline V gene encodes CDR1 SEHNR and CDR2 FQNEAQ (reference sequence). V gave up 1 base and J gave up 0 bases, with 18 bases separating them. The data are from a study of Ad26.COV2.S vaccination and SARS-CoV-2 variants. Turning to the study itself: Enrolled in COV1001, the donor was in the Ad26.COV2.S trial arm, which received the vaccine.

Study-wide findings and caveats: Assessments of TCR breadth and depth may have underestimated the total T cell responses.

The repertoire was sequenced with immunoSEQ multiplex PCR; TCRdb's copy has only in-frame clones and lacks some. The data show about 400,000 clones, over 75% seen once. The sample's treatment: roughly 18 received Ad26.COV2.S at low or high dose, single or two shots; about 5 received placebo; per-sample allocation not given. The investigators took samples on day 63 after the first vaccine or placebo injection. The study used a vaccine consisting of an Ad26 vector that expressed Wuhan-strain SARS-CoV-2 spike. The rearrangement uses TRBV7-9 and TRBJ1-1; D unclear. This specimen consisted of peripheral blood, obtained in a trial of Ad26.COV2.S vaccine versus placebo. This receptor was taken from a person between 18 and 59 years old who received the Ad26.COV2.S COVID-19 vaccine or a placebo. CDR3 residues: CASSLVRPRTAMNTEAFF. The CDR3 region has the DNA TGTGCCAGCAGCTTAGTCCGTCCCCGTACAGCAATGAACACTGAAGCTTTCTTT. Supplemented by reference TRBV7-9 and TRBJ1-1, the full variable domain reads DTGVSQNPRHKITKRGQNVTFRCDPISEHNRLYWYRQTLGQGPEFLTYFQNEAQLEKSRLLSDRFSAERPKGSFSTLEIQRTEQGDSAMYLCASSLVRPRTAMNTEAFFGQGTRLTVV.